This TCR beta chain was recorded in a study of T cell responses to AZD1222 COVID-19 vaccine. CDR3 size: 11 residues. V shed 8 bases and J shed 4 bases, with 11 bases lying between them. Germline V lookup: CDR1 DFQATT, CDR2 SNEGSKA (reference sequence). Method: immunoSEQ multiplex PCR; TCRdb's copy keeps in-frame clones and lacks some. This table has around 150,000 clones, under 95% appearing once. Whole-study results and caveats: The donor cohort was predominantly white British with a female majority, and clonal diversity may have been underestimated. Of the AZD1222 recipients, only five to seven were seropositive at baseline. Repertoires were obtained only post-peak T cell response.

Note on this clone: Its antigen is still unknown.

The sequences come from peripheral blood, collected on day 0 of AZD1222 vaccination. The chain combines TRBV20-1 with TRBJ2-5; D gene ambiguous. The TCR originated in an adult in good health. The CDR3 sequence: CSPRPGETQYF. The CDR3 DNA reads TGCAGTCCCCGACCGGGAGAGACCCAGTACTTC.